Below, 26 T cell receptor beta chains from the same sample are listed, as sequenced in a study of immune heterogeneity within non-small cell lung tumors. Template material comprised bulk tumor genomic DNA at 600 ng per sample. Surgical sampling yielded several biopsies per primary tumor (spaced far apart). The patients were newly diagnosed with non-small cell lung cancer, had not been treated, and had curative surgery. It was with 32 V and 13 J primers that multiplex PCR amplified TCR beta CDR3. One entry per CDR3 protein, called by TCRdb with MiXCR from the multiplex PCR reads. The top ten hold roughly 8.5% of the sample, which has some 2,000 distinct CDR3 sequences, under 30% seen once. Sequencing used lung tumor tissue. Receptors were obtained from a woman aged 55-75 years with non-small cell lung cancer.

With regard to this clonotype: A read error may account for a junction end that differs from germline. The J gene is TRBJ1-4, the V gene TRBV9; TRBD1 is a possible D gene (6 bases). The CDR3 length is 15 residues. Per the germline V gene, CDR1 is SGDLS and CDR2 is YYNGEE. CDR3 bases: TGTGCCGGCAGCGGGGGGCCTTCGGCTAATGAAAAACTGTTTTTT. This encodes CAGSGGPSANEKLFF.

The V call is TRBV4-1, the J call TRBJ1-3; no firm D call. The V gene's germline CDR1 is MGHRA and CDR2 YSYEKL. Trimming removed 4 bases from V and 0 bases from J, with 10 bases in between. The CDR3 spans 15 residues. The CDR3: CASSPIIGSGNTIYF. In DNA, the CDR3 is TGCGCCAGCAGCCCCATAATAGGCTCTGGAAACACCATATATTTT.

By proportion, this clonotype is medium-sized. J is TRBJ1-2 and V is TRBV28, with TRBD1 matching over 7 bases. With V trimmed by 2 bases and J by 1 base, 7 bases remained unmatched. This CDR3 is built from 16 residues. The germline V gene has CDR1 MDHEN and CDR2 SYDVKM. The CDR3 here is CASSLGQASDNYGYTF. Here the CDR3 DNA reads TGTGCCAGCAGTTTAGGACAGGCCTCCGATAACTATGGCTACACCTTC.

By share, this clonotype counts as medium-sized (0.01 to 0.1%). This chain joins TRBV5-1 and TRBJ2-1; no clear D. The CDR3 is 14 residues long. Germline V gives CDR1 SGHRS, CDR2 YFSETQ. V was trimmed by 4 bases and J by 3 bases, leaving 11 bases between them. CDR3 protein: CASSQHFSYNEQFF. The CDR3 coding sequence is TGCGCCAGCAGCCAGCACTTTAGCTACAATGAGCAGTTCTTC. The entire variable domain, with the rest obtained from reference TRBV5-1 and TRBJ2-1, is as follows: KAGVTQTPRYLIKTRGQQVTLSCSPISGHRSVSWYQQTPGQGLQFLFEYFSETQRNKGNFPGRFSGRQFSNSRSEMNVSTLELGDSALYLCASSQHFSYNEQFFGPGTRLTVL.

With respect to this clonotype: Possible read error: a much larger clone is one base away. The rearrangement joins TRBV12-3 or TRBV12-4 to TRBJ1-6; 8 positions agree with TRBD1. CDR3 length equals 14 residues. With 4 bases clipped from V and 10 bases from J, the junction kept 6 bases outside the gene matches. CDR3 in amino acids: CASSYRGLVSPLHF. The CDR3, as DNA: TGTGCCAGCAGTTACAGGGGGTTGGTGTCACCCCTCCACTTT.

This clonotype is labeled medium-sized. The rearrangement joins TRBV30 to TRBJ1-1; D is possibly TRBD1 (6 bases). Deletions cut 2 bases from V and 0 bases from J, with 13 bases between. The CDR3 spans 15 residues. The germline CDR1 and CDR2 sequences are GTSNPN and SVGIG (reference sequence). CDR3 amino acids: CAWSPMTGVNTEAFF. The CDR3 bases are TGTGCCTGGAGTCCGATGACAGGCGTGAACACTGAAGCTTTCTTT.

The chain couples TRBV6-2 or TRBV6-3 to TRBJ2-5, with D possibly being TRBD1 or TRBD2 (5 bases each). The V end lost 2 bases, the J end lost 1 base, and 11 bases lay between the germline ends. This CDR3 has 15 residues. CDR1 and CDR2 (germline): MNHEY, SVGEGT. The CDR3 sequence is CASSYQGVVQETQYF. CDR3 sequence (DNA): TGTGCCAGCAGTTACCAGGGAGTCGTCCAAGAGACCCAGTACTTC.

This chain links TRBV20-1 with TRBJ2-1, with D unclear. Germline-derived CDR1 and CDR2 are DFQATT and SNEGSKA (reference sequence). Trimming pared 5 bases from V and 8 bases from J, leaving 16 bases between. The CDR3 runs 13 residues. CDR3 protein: CSALVPGSDEQFF. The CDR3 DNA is TGCAGTGCTCTAGTCCCGGGTTCCGATGAGCAGTTCTTC.

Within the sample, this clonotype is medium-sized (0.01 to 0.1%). DNA of the CDR3: TGTGCCAGCAGTTACTCGGGAGCGGGGGGTAGCACAGATACGCAGTATTTT. It codes for CASSYSGAGGSTDTQYF. The rearrangement uses TRBV6-5 and TRBJ2-3, with 9 bases that match TRBD2. With V trimmed by 0 bases and J by 0 bases, 4 bases remained unmatched. Germline CDR1 and CDR2: MNHEY and SVGAGI. The CDR3 loop spans 17 amino acids.

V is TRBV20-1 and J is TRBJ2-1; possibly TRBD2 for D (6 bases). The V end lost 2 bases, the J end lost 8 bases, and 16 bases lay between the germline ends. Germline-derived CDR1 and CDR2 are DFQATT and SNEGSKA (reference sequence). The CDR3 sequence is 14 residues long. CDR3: CSARLAGISDEQFF. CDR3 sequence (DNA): TGCAGTGCTAGATTGGCGGGAATAAGCGATGAGCAGTTCTTC.

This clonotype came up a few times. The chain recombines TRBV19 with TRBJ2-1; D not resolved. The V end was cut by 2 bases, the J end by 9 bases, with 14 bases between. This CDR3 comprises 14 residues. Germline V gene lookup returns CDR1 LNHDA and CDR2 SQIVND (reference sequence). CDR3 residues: CASSISLNGREQFF. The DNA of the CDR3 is TGTGCCAGTAGTATAAGTCTAAACGGGCGTGAGCAGTTCTTC.

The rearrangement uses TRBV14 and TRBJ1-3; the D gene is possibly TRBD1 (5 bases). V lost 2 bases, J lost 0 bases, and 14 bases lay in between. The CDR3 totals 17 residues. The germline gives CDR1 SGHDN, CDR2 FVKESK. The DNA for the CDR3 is TGTGCCAGCAGCCAACGCGGGGCGGGTAGCTCTGGAAACACCATATATTTT. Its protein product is CASSQRGAGSSGNTIYF.

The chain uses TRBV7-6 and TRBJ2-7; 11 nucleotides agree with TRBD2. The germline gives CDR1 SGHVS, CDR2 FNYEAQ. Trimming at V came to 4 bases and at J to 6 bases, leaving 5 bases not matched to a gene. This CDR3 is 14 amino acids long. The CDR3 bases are TGTGCCAGCAGCTCGATACTAGCGGGAGTCGAGCAGTACTTC. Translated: CASSSILAGVEQYF.

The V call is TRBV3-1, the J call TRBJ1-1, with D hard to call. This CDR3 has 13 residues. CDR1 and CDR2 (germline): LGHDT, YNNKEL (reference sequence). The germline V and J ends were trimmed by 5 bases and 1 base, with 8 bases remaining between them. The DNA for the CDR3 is TGTGCCAGCAGCTCACAGCAGAACACTGAAGCTTTCTTT. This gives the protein CASSSQQNTEAFF.

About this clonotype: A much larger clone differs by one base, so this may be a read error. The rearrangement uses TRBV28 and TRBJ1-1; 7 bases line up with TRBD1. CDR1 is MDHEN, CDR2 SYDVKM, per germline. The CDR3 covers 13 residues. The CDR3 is CVVRGRRDTEAFF. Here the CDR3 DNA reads TGTGTCGTGAGGGGGCGCCGGGACACTGAAGCTTTCTTT.

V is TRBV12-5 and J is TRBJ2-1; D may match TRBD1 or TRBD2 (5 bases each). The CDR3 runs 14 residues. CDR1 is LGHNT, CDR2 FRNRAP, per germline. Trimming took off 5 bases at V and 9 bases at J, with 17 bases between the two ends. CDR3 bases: TGTGCTAGTGGTACCGACCCGTTTGGGGGTGAGCAGTTCTTC. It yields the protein CASGTDPFGGEQFF. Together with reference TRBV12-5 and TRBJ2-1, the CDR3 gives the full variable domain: DARVTQTPRHKVTEMGQEVTMRCQPILGHNTVFWYRQTMMQGLELLAYFRNRAPLDDSGMPKDRFSAEMPDATLATLKIQPSEPRDSAVYFCASGTDPFGGEQFFGPGTRLTVL.

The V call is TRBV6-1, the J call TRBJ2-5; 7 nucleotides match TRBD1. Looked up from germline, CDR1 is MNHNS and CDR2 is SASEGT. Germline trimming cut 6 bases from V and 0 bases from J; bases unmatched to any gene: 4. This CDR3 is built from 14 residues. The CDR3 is CASSHGTDQETQYF. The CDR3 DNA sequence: TGTGCCAGCAGCCACGGGACAGACCAAGAGACCCAGTACTTC.

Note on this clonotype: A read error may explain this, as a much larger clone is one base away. This CDR3 is CASRRGQASEQCF. The CDR3 bases are TGTGCCAGTAGAAGAGGACAGGCCTCCGAGCAGTGCTTC. The J gene is TRBJ2-7, the V gene TRBV19; 7 bases line up with TRBD1. CDR1 is LNHDA, CDR2 SQIVND, per germline (reference sequence). The CDR3 runs to 13 residues.

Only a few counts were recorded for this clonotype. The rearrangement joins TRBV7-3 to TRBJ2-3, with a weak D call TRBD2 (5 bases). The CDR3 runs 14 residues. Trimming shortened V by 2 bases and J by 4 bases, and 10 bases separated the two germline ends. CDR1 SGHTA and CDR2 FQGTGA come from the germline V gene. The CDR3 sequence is CASSLAGFADTQYF. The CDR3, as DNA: TGTGCCAGCAGCTTAGCGGGCTTTGCAGATACGCAGTATTTT.

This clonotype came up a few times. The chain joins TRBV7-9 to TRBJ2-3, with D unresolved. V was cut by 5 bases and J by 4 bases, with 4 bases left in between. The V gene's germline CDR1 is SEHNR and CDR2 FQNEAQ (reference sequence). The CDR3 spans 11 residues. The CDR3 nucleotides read TGTGCCAGCAGCCACGCAGATACGCAGTATTTT. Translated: CASSHADTQYF.

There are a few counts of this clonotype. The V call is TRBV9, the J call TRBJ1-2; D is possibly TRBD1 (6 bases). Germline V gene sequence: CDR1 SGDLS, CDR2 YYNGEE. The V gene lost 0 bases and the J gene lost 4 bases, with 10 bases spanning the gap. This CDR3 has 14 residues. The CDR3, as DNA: TGTGCCAGCAGCGTAGACAGGGCGAGCTATGGCTACACCTTC. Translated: CASSVDRASYGYTF.

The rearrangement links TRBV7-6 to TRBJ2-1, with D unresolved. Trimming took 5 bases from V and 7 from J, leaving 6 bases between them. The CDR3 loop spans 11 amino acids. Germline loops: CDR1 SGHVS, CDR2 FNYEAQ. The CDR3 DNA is TGTGCCAGCAGCCCCCAAAATGAGCAGTTCTTC. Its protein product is CASSPQNEQFF.

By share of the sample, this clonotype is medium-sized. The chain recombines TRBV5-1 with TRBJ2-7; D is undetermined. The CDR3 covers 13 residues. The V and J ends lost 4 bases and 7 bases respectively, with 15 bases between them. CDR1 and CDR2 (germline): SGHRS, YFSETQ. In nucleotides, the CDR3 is TGCGCCAGCAGCCCTTATGTGGGTAGGGAGCAGTACTTC. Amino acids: CASSPYVGREQYF.

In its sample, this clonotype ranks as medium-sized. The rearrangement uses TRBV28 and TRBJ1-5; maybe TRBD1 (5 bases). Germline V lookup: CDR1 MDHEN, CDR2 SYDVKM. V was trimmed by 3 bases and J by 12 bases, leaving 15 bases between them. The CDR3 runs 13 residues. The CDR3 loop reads CASSFEGAPGQHF. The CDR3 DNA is TGTGCCAGCAGTTTCGAAGGGGCCCCGGGCCAGCATTTT.

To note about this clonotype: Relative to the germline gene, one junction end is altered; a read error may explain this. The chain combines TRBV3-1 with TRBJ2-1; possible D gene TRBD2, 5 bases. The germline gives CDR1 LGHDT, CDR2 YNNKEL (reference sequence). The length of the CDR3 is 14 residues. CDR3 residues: CAISSYVEANEQFF. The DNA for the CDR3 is TGTGCCATCAGCTCATATGTGGAGGCCAATGAGCAGTTCTTC.

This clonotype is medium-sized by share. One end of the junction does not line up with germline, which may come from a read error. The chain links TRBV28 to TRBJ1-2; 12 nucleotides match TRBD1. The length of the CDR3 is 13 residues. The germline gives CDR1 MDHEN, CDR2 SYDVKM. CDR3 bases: TGTGCCAGCAGGTTATCCGGGACAGGGGGCAGAACCTTC. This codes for CASRLSGTGGRTF.